The source of this T cell receptor beta chain is a study of T-cell memory formation after mild COVID-19. The study's findings and limits: Balance between CD4 and CD8 was seen in clones contracting day 15 to 85, and a CD4+ lean was seen in later expanders. Researchers found some responding clones in pre-infection memory, a sign that cross-reactive memory joined. Whether day 37 second-wave clones are SARS-CoV-2-specific was not confirmed.

This clonotype has just a few counts. Its cognate antigen is unknown. V was shortened by 8 bases and J by 3 bases, with 16 bases between the two germline ends. Germline loops: CDR1 LGHNA, CDR2 YSLEER. This CDR3 is 14 amino acids long. MiXCR was run by TCRdb on the 5' RACE reads, yielding one entry per CDR3 protein. The repertoire holds 200,000 to 250,000 distinct CDR3 sequences, with roughly 10% as singletons. V and J are TRBV4-3 and TRBJ1-1; D unresolved. The sequence was obtained from a man between 18 and 29 years old who had mild COVID-19 (a few samples of this study predate the infection). Cell type and time point are not known. The sample comprised PBMCs or a T cell subset sorted from them (not recorded which). The CDR3, as DNA: TGCGCCAGCGGATCCTACCTGAGGGACACTGAAGCTTTCTTT. It codes for CASGSYLRDTEAFF.